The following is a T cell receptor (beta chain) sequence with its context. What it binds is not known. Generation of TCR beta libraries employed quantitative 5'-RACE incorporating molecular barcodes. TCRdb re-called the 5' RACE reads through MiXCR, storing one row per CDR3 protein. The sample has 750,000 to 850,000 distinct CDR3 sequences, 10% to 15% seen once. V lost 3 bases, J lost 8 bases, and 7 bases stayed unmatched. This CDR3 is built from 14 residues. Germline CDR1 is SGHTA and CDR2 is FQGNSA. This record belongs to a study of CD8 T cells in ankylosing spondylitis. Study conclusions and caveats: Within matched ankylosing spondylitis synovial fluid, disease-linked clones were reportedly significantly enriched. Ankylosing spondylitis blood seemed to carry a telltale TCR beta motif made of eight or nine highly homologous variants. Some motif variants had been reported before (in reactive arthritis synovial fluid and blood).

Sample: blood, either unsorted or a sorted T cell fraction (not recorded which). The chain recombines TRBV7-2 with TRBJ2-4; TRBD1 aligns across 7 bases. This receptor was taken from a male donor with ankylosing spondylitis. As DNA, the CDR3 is TGTGCCAGCAGCTTGGGATACAGGGGTGACATTCAGTACTTC. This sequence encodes CASSLGYRGDIQYF.